Shown below are 18 T cell receptor beta chains from a single sample sequenced in a study of blood T cell repertoires in COVID-19. Assay: immunoSEQ multiplex PCR; the TCRdb copy retains only in-frame clones and omits some. The top ten clones hold 0.65% to 0.9% of a sample with almost 80,000 clones, around 90% of them seen once. The specimen sequenced was peripheral blood. Receptors were obtained from a woman older than 75 with acute or convalescent COVID-19.

V and J are TRBV5-1 and TRBJ1-6, with D maybe TRBD1 (5 bases). This CDR3 is 15 amino acids long. Trimming removed 5 bases from V and 3 bases from J, with 12 bases in between. Germline V gene sequence: CDR1 SGHRS, CDR2 YFSETQ. The chain's CDR3 is CASRRGEGYNSPLHF. CDR3 nucleotide sequence: TGCGCCAGCAGGCGAGGGGAGGGCTATAATTCACCCCTCCACTTT.

The rearrangement uses TRBV18 and TRBJ2-5; tentative D call: TRBD2 (6 bases). Germline loops: CDR1 KGHSH, CDR2 LQKENI. V lost 4 bases and J 1 base, leaving 10 bases between the germline ends. There are 14 residues in the CDR3. CDR3 bases: TGTGCCAGCTCACTGCGCGGGACCCAAGAGACCCAGTACTTC. Its protein product is CASSLRGTQETQYF.

This clone has just one count. CDR3 nucleotide sequence: TGTGCCAGCAGCCCTGAGATAGGAGGGGACAATGAGCAGTTCTTC. Translation gives CASSPEIGGDNEQFF. The chain uses TRBV5-4 and TRBJ2-1, with a tentative D call TRBD2 (6 bases). The germline V gene has CDR1 SGHNT and CDR2 YYREEE (reference sequence). This CDR3 comprises 15 residues. V was trimmed by 4 bases and J by 5 bases, leaving 16 bases between them.

The chain couples TRBV7-3 to TRBJ2-1, with 7 bases lining up with TRBD1. This CDR3 spans 13 amino acids. J gave up 7 bases and V 2 bases, and 2 bases lay outside the gene matches. Per the germline V gene, CDR1 is SGHTA and CDR2 is FQGTGA. CDR3 loop: CASSLSDRNEQFF. CDR3 nucleotide sequence: TGTGCCAGCAGCTTATCGGACAGGAATGAGCAGTTCTTC.

The chain recombines TRBV5-1 with TRBJ1-1, with TRBD1 identical over 7 bases. Germline loops: CDR1 SGHRS, CDR2 YFSETQ. This CDR3 is 15 amino acids long. V lost 0 bases to trimming and J lost 4 bases; unmatched junction nucleotides: 6. In nucleotides, the CDR3 is TGCGCCAGCAGCTTGGGACAGGGTGGGAGCACTGAAGCTTTCTTT. This codes for CASSLGQGGSTEAFF.

The chain uses TRBV27 and TRBJ1-1; D call uncertain. The CDR3 is 15 residues long. Between the trimmed V and J ends, which lost 8 bases and 2 bases, there was a span of 18 bases. CDR1 and CDR2 from the germline V gene are MNHEY and SMNVEV (reference sequence). CDR3 sequence reads: CASRSAGGLNTEAFF. The CDR3 nucleotides read TGTGCCAGCCGCTCGGCAGGAGGGTTAAACACTGAAGCTTTCTTT.

This clone was found once. The chain has TRBV7-3 and TRBJ2-2, with TRBD2 matching 7 bases. Germline V CDR1 and CDR2: SGHTA, FQGTGA. Unmatched junction bases numbered 3, after V lost 4 bases and J lost 7 bases. There are 13 residues in the CDR3. The DNA of the CDR3 is TGTGCCAGCAGCTGGGCTAGCGGCGGGGAGCTGTTTTTT. Its translation: CASSWASGGELFF.

The rearrangement links TRBV2 to TRBJ1-5; D remains ambiguous. The germline CDR1 and CDR2 sequences are SNHLY and FYNNEI. There are 13 residues in the CDR3. The V end was cut by 1 base, the J end by 6 bases, with 7 bases between. The CDR3, as DNA: TGTGCCAGCAGTGAAGTGTCGTCTCAGCCCCAGCATTTT. This translates into CASSEVSSQPQHF.

CDR3 DNA: TGTGCCAGCAGCTCCGCGGGTTCCAGGAATGAGCAGTTCTTC. Protein: CASSSAGSRNEQFF. The rearrangement joins TRBV7-3 to TRBJ2-1; D may be TRBD2 (5 bases). The CDR3 sequence is 14 residues long. V lost 4 bases to trimming and J lost 7 bases, with 14 bases between them. CDR1 and CDR2 (germline): SGHTA, FQGTGA.

The chain employs TRBV10-3 and TRBJ1-1; D is possibly TRBD1 (5 bases). The CDR3 spans 11 residues. V dropped 6 bases and J dropped 4 bases, with 6 bases sitting between them. The germline CDR1 and CDR2 sequences are ENHRY and SYGVKD. The CDR3 nucleotides read TGTGCCATCAGCAGGGCCACTGAAGCTTTCTTT. Its protein is CAISRATEAFF.

The CDR3 bases are TGTGCCAGCAGCTTGGCCCGCGGGGGCTCTGTGGGGTACGAGCAGTACTTC. Translated: CASSLARGGSVGYEQYF. The gene calls are TRBV5-4 and TRBJ2-7; the D gene is possibly TRBD2 (7 bases). The CDR3 runs to 17 residues. The germline gives CDR1 SGHNT, CDR2 YYREEE (reference sequence). V lost 0 bases and J 4 bases, leaving 20 bases between the germline ends.

The chain uses TRBV14 and TRBJ2-5; 10 positions match TRBD1. The CDR3 totals 16 residues. Germline V gene sequence: CDR1 SGHDN, CDR2 FVKESK. J lost 1 base, V lost 4 bases, and 6 bases had no gene match. CDR3: CASSPDRGYTQETQYF. Here the CDR3 DNA reads TGTGCCAGCAGCCCGGACAGGGGGTACACCCAAGAGACCCAGTACTTC.

V is TRBV6-6 and J is TRBJ2-2; 9 bases are a match to TRBD1. Germline V gene lookup returns CDR1 MNHNY and CDR2 SVGAGI (reference sequence). The CDR3 extends over 15 amino acids. The V gene end was trimmed by 6 bases and the J gene end by 1 base; junction bases not matched to a gene: 3. The CDR3 DNA sequence: TGTGCCAGCAGATTGACAGGGGGGAACACCGGGGAGCTGTTTTTT. This codes for CASRLTGGNTGELFF.

V and J are TRBV5-6 and TRBJ2-1, with 8 bases aligning to TRBD2. Germline V CDR1 and CDR2: SGHDT, YYEEEE. The ends lost 1 base at V and 6 bases at J; junction bases unmatched: 15. There are 18 residues in the CDR3. This chain's CDR3 is CASSLIHLSGGRLNEQFF. CDR3 nucleotides: TGTGCCAGCAGCTTGATTCATTTGAGCGGGGGACGCCTCAATGAGCAGTTCTTC.

The chain couples TRBV21-1 to TRBJ2-1; the table names TRBD2, a call not compared with the DNA. TRBV21-1 is reported as a pseudogene. There are 15 residues in the CDR3. The CDR3 here is CASSDSGRTHNEQFF. In DNA, the CDR3 is TGTGCCAGCAGCGATAGCGGGAGAACCCACAATGAGCAGTTCTTC.

The V and J genes are TRBV28 and TRBJ1-2, with 8 nucleotides matching TRBD1. The CDR3 runs to 11 residues. Trimming took 6 bases from V and 10 from J; bases not matched to a gene: 4. Germline CDR1 and CDR2: MDHEN and SYDVKM. As DNA, the CDR3 is TGTGCCAGCAGGTCGACAGGGGCCTACACCTTC. It yields the protein CASRSTGAYTF.

This chain uses TRBV6-4 with TRBJ2-7, with TRBD1 matching over 8 bases. This CDR3 has 15 amino acids. J lost 2 bases, V lost 8 bases, and 11 bases had no gene match. Germline V lookup: CDR1 MRHNA, CDR2 SNTAGT. The CDR3 bases are TGTGCCAGCGCCCTCGGGACAGGAGGGCCCTACGAGCAGTACTTC. This encodes CASALGTGGPYEQYF.

V usage is TRBV19 and J usage is TRBJ1-3; D is uncertain. Germline CDR1 reads LNHDA; CDR2 reads SQIVND (reference sequence). The CDR3 is made up of 13 amino acids. Trimming shortened V by 4 bases and J by 15 bases, and 19 bases separated the two germline ends. DNA for the CDR3: TGTGCCAGTAGTACGATAGAGCTGCGTCACCCATATTTT. Translating gives CASSTIELRHPYF.